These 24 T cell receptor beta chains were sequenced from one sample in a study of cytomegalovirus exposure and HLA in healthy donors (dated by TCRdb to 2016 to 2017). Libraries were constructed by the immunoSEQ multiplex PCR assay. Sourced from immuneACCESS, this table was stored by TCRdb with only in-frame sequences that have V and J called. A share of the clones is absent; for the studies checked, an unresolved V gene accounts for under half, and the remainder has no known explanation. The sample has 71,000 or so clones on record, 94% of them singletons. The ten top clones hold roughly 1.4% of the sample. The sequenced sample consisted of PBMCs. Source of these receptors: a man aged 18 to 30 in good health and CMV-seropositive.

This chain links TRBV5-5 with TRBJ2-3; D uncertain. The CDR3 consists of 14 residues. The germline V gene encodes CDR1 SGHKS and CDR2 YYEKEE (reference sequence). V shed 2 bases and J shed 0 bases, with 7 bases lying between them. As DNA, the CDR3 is TGTGCCAGCAGCTTATTTACTAGCACAGATACGCAGTATTTT. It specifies CASSLFTSTDTQYF. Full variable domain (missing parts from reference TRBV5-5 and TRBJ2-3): DAGVTQSPTHLIKTRGQQVTLRCSPISGHKSVSWYQQVLGQGPQFIFQYYEKEERGRGNFPDRFSARQFPNYSSELNVNALLLGDSALYLCASSLFTSTDTQYFGPGTRLTVL.

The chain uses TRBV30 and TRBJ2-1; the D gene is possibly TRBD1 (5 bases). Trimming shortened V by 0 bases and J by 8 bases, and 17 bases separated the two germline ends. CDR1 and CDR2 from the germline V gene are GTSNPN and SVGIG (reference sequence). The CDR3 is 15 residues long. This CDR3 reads CAWSVRAVDSDEQFF. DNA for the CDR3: TGTGCCTGGAGTGTAAGGGCGGTCGACAGCGATGAGCAGTTCTTC.

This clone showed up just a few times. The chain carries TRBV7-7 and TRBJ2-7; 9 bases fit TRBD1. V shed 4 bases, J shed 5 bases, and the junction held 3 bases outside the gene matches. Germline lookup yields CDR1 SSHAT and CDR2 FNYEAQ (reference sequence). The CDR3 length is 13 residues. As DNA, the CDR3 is TGTGCCAGCAGCTCGGGACAGGGTAACGAGCAGTACTTC. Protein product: CASSSGQGNEQYF.

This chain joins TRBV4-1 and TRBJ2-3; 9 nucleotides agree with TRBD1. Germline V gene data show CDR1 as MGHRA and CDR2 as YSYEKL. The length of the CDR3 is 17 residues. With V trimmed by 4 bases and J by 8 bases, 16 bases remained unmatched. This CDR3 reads CASSLQGDRARGGTQYF. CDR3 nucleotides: TGCGCCAGCAGCCTCCAGGGGGACAGGGCGCGAGGTGGTACGCAGTATTTT.

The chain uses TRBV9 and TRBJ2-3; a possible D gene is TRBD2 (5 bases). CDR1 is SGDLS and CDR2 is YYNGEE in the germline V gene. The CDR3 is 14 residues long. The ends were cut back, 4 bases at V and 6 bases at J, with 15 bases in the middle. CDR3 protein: CASSQDARGDTQYF. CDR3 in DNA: TGTGCCAGCAGCCAGGACGCAAGAGGGGATACGCAGTATTTT.

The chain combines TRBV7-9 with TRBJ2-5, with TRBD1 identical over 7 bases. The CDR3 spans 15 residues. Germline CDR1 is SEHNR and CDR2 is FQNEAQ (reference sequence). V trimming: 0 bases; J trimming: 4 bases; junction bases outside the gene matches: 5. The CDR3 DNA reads TGTGCCAGCAGCTTAGCATCAGGGGGTATAGAGACCCAGTACTTC. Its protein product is CASSLASGGIETQYF.

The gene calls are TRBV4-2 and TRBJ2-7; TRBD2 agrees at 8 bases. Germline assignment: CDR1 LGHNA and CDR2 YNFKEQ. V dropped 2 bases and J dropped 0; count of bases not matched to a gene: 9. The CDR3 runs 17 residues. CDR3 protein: CASSQNEGGGSSYEQYF. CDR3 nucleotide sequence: TGTGCCAGCAGCCAAAACGAGGGCGGGGGGAGCTCCTACGAGCAGTACTTC.

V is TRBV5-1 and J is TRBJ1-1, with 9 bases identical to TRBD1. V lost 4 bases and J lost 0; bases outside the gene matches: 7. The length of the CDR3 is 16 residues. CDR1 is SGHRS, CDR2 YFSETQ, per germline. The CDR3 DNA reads TGCGCCAGCAGCGGGGACAGGGTTTCCATGAACACTGAAGCTTTCTTT. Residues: CASSGDRVSMNTEAFF.

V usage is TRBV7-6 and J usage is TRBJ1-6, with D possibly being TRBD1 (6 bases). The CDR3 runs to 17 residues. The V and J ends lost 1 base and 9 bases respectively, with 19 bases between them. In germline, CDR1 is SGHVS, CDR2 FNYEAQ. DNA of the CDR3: TGTGCCAGCAGCTTAGGGGGGCAGGCCAGAAGGGGTTCACCCCTCCACTTT. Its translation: CASSLGGQARRGSPLHF.

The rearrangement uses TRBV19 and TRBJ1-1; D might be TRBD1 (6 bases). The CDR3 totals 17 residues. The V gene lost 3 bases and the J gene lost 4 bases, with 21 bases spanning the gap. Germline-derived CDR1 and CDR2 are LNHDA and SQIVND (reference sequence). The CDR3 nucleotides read TGTGCCAGTAGTATCGTGGGGACCTTCGACAGGTCCACTGAAGCTTTCTTT. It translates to CASSIVGTFDRSTEAFF.

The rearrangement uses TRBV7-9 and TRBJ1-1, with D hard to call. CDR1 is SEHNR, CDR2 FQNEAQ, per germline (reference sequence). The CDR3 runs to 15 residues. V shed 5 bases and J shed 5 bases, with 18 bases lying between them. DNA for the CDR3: TGTGCCAGCAGCCCCCTGAAGGGCGGGGTAACTGAAGCTTTCTTT. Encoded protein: CASSPLKGGVTEAFF.

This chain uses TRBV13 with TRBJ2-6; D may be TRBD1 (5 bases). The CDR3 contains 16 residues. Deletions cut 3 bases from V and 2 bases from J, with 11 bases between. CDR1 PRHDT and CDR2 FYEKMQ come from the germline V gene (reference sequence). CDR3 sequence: CASSFQGSPGANVLTF. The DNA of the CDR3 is TGTGCCAGCAGCTTCCAGGGTAGCCCTGGGGCCAACGTCCTGACTTTC.

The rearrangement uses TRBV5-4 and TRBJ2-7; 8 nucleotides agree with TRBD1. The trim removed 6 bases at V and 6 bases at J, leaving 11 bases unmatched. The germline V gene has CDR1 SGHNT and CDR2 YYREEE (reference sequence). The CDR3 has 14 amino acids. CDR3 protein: CASTHRDRSGEQYF. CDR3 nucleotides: TGTGCCAGCACCCATAGGGACAGGAGTGGCGAGCAGTACTTC. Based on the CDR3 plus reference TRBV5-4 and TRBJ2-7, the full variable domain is ETGVTQSPTHLIKTRGQQVTLRCSSQSGHNTVSWYQQALGQGPQFIFQYYREEENGRGNFPPRFSGLQFPNYSSELNVNALELDDSALYLCASTHRDRSGEQYFGPGTRLTVT.

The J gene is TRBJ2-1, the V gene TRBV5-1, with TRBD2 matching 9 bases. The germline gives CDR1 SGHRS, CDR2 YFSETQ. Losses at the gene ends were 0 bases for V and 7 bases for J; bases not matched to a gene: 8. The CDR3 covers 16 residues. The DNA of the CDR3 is TGCGCCAGCAGCTTGGCCGGGACTAGCATCGGGAATGAGCAGTTCTTC. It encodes CASSLAGTSIGNEQFF.

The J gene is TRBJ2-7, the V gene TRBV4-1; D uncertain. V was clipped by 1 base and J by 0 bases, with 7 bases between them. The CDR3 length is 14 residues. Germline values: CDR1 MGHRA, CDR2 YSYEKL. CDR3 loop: CASSQGDNSYEQYF. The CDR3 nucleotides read TGCGCCAGCAGCCAAGGCGACAACTCCTACGAGCAGTACTTC.

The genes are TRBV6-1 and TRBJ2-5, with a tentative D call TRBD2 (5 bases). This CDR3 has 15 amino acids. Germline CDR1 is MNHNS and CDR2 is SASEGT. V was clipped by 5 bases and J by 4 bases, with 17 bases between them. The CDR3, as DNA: TGTGCCAGCAGTTCAGTTGAAGCGGCGCGAGAGACCCAGTACTTC. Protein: CASSSVEAARETQYF.

In nucleotides, the CDR3 is TGTGCCAGCAGCGTAGGGGCGATCGGGGGCTATGGCTACACCTTC. Translation: CASSVGAIGGYGYTF. The V call is TRBV9, the J call TRBJ1-2, with D perhaps matching TRBD1 (5 bases). Germline V lookup: CDR1 SGDLS, CDR2 YYNGEE. V lost 0 bases to trimming and J lost 4 bases, with 13 bases between them. CDR3 length equals 15 residues.

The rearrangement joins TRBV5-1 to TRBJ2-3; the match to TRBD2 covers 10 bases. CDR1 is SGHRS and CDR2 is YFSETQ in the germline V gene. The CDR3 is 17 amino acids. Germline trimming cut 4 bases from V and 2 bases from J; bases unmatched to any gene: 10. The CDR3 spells CASSPRASGGLTDTQYF. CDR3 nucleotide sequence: TGCGCCAGCAGCCCGCGAGCTAGCGGGGGACTCACAGATACGCAGTATTTT.

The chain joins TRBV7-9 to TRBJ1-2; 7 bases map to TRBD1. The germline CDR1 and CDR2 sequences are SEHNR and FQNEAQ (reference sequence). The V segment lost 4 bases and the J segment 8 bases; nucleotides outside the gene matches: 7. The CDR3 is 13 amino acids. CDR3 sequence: CASSSQGSDGYTF. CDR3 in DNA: TGTGCCAGCAGCTCACAGGGGTCAGACGGCTACACCTTC.

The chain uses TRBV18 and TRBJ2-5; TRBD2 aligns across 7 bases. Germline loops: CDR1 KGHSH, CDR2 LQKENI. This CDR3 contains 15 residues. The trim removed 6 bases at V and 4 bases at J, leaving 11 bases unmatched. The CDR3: CASSPTGTTAETQYF. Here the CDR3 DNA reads TGTGCCAGCTCTCCAACCGGGACTACCGCAGAGACCCAGTACTTC. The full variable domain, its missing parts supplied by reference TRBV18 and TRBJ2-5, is NAGVMQNPRHLVRRRGQEARLRCSPMKGHSHVYWYRQLPEEGLKFMVYLQKENIIDESGMPKERFSAEFPKEGPSILRIQQVVRGDSAAYFCASSPTGTTAETQYFGPGTRLLVL.

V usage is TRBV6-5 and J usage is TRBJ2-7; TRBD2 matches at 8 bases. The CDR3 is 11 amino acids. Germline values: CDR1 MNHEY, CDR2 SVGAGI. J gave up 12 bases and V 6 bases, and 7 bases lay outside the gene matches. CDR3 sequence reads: CASSHGLALYF. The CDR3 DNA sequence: TGTGCCAGCAGCCATGGACTAGCTTTGTACTTC.

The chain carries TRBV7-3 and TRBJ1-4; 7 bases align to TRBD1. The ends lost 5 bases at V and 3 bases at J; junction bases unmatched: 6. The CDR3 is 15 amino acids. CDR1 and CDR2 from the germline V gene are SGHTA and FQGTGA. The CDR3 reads CASSKQGSPNEKLFF. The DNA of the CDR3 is TGTGCCAGCAGCAAACAGGGGTCCCCTAATGAAAAACTGTTTTTT.

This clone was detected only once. The CDR3 loop reads CASSLIAENEQFF. CDR3 nucleotide sequence: TGTGCCAGCAGTCTGATAGCTGAGAATGAGCAGTTCTTC. The rearrangement uses TRBV6-4 and TRBJ2-1; the D is unclear. CDR3 size: 13 residues. Germline V gene sequence: CDR1 MRHNA, CDR2 SNTAGT. Trimming stripped 5 bases from V and 7 bases from J, with 12 bases between.

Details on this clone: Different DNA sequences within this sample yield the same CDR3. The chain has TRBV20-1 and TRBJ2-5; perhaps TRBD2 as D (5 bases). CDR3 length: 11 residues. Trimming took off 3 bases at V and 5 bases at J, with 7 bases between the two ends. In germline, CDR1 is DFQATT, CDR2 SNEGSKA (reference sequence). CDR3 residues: CSARVAETQYF. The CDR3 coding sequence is TGCAGTGCTAGGGTAGCGGAGACCCAGTACTTC.